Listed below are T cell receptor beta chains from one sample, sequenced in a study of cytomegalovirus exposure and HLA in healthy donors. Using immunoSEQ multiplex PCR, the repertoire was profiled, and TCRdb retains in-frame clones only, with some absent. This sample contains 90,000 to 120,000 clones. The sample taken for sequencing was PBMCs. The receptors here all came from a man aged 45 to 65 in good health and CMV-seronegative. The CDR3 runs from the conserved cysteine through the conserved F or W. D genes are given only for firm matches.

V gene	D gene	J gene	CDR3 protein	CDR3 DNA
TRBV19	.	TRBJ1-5	CATETVGARQPQHF	TGTGCCACCGAGACGGTGGGCGCCCGTCAGCCCCAGCATTTT
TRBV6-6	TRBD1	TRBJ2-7	CASSYGQGATYEQYF	TGTGCCAGCAGTTACGGACAGGGGGCTACCTACGAGCAGTACTTC
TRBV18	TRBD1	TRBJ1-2	CASSPGTGGNGYTF	TGTGCCAGCTCACCAGGGACAGGGGGTAATGGCTACACCTTC
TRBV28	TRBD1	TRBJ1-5	CASGQVYSNQPQHF	TGTGCCAGCGGACAGGTATATAGCAATCAGCCCCAGCATTTT
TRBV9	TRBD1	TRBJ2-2	CASSEGTVNTGELFF	TGTGCCAGCAGCGAGGGGACAGTGAACACCGGGGAGCTGTTTTTT
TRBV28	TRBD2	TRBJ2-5	CASSMAFSGSRETQYF	TGTGCCAGCAGCATGGCCTTTAGCGGGAGCAGGGAGACCCAGTACTTC
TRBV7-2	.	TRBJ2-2	CASSLRRLAGELFF	TGTGCCAGCAGCTTAAGACGGCTAGCCGGGGAGCTGTTTTTT
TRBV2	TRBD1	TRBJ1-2	CASRREGTGGHGYTF	TGTGCCAGCAGGAGGGAGGGGACAGGTGGCCATGGCTACACCTTC
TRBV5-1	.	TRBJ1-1	CASSSQGRGDTEAFF	TGCGCCAGCAGCTCCCAGGGTCGTGGGGACACTGAAGCTTTCTTT
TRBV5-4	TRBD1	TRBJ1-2	CASSRQGRHDGYTF	TGTGCCAGCAGCCGACAGGGTAGGCATGATGGCTACACCTTC
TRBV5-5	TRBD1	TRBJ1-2	CASSLGTGGGYTF	TGTGCCAGCAGCCTCGGGACAGGGGGTGGCTACACCTTC
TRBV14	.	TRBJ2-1	CASSQGRGYPFF	TGTGCCAGCAGCCAAGGGAGGGGCTACCCGTTCTTC
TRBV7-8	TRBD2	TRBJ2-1	CASSSRTSGNYNEQFF	TGTGCCAGCAGCTCCAGGACTAGCGGGAACTACAATGAGCAGTTCTTC
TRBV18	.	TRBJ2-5	CASSPTTGGEETQYF	TGTGCCAGCTCACCGACCACAGGGGGGGAAGAGACCCAGTACTTC
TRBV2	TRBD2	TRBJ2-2	CASIREGTGELFF	TGTGCCAGCATCCGGGAGGGAACCGGGGAGCTGTTTTTT
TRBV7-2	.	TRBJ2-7	CASSPSGTSSAYEQYF	TGTGCCAGCAGCCCTTCCGGGACTTCAAGCGCCTACGAGCAGTACTTC
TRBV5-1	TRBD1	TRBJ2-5	CASSSGGSHQETQYF	TGCGCCAGCAGCTCAGGGGGCTCCCACCAAGAGACCCAGTACTTC
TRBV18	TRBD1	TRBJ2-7	CASSPEQGISPEQYF	TGTGCCAGCTCACCCGAACAGGGGATATCACCCGAGCAGTACTTC
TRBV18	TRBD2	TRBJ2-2	CASSPRRGGDTGELFF	TGTGCCAGCTCACCACGACGGGGGGGCGACACCGGGGAGCTGTTTTTT
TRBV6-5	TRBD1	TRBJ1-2	CASQAGGGGYTF	TGTGCCAGTCAAGCAGGGGGAGGAGGCTACACCTTC
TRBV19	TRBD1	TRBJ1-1	CASSLQGGSTEAFF	TGTGCCAGTTCCTTACAGGGGGGGAGCACTGAAGCTTTCTTT
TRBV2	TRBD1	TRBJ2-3	CASTRDREVTDTQYF	TGTGCCAGCACCCGGGACAGGGAGGTTACAGATACGCAGTATTTT
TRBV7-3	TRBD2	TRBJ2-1	CASSPNRGGRVPNEQFF	TGTGCCAGCAGCCCAAATCGGGGCGGGAGGGTTCCCAATGAGCAGTTCTTC
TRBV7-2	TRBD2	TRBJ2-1	CASSPQGGGYNEQFF	TGTGCCAGCAGTCCCCAGGGCGGGGGCTACAATGAGCAGTTCTTC
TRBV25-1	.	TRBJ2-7	CASSESWSTHEQYF	TGTGCCAGCAGTGAATCCTGGAGCACCCACGAGCAGTACTTC
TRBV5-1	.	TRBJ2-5	CASSLRGGEETQYF	TGCGCCAGCAGCTTGAGGGGGGGTGAAGAGACCCAGTACTTC
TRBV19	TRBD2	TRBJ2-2	CATGGGGRTGELFF	TGTGCCACGGGGGGGGGTGGTAGGACCGGGGAGCTGTTTTTT
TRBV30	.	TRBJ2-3	CAWKFGGPERGTQYF	TGTGCCTGGAAATTTGGCGGGCCAGAACGGGGTACGCAGTATTTT
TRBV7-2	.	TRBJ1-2	CASSLASGGFGGYTF	TGTGCCAGCAGCTTAGCGAGCGGTGGGTTTGGAGGCTACACCTTC
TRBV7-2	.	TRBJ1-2	CASSPGAYGYTF	TGTGCCAGCAGCCCAGGGGCATATGGCTACACCTTC
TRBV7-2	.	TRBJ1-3	CASSLIGRGGGNTIYF	TGTGCCAGCAGCTTAATCGGCCGCGGCGGGGGAAACACCATATATTTT
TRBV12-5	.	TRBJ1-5	CASGPDTLGQPQHF	TGTGCTAGTGGACCGGACACTCTGGGTCAGCCCCAGCATTTT
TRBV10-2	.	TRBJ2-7	CASRQGTSEQYF	TGCGCCAGCAGGCAGGGCACCTCCGAGCAGTACTTC
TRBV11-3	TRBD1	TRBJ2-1	CASSQDGGDSYNEQFF	TGTGCCAGCAGCCAAGACGGTGGGGACAGCTACAATGAGCAGTTCTTC
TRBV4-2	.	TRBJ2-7	CASRGLTGKTTYEQYF	TGTGCCAGCAGGGGATTAACAGGGAAAACCACCTACGAGCAGTACTTC
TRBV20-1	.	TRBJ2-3	CSAPTGFAQYF	TGCAGTGCACCAACAGGGTTCGCGCAGTATTTT
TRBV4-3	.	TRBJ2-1	CASSLRRGPPYEQFF	TGCGCCAGCAGCCTGAGGCGGGGACCCCCATACGAGCAGTTCTTC
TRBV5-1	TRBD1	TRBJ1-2	CASSPNPTGPGYTF	TGCGCCAGCAGCCCAAATCCGACAGGGCCCGGCTACACCTTC
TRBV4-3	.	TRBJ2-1	CASSRETISGDYNEQFF	TGCGCCAGCAGCCGAGAGACCATTAGCGGAGACTACAATGAGCAGTTCTTC
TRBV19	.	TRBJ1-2	CASSIWTDTYGYTF	TGTGCCAGTAGTATCTGGACAGATACGTATGGCTACACCTTC
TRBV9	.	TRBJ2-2	CASSTPPGGEDTGELFF	TGTGCCAGCAGCACTCCCCCGGGCGGGGAAGACACCGGGGAGCTGTTTTTT
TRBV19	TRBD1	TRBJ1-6	CASTITGTGYSPLHF	TGTGCCAGTACCATCACCGGGACAGGGTATTCACCCCTCCACTTT
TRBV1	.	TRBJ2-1	CTSSPTSDSYNEQFF	TGCACCAGCAGCCCTACTAGCGACTCCTACAATGAGCAGTTCTTC
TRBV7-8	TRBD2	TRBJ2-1	CASSVPRASGGAEQFF	TGTGCCAGCAGCGTACCCCGGGCTAGCGGGGGGGCTGAGCAGTTCTTC
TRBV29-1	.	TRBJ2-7	CSVDLPGANAYEQYF	TGCAGCGTTGATTTACCAGGGGCCAACGCCTACGAGCAGTACTTC
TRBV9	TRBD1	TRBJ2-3	CASSERTGRTDTQYF	TGTGCCAGCAGCGAACGGACAGGGCGCACAGATACGCAGTATTTT
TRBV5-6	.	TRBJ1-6	CASSTGTFNSPLHF	TGTGCCAGCAGCACGGGGACATTTAATTCACCCCTCCACTTT
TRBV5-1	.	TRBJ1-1	CASGGGTEPNTEAFF	TGCGCCAGCGGGGGGGGCACGGAACCGAACACTGAAGCTTTCTTT
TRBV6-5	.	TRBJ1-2	CASSPTGANYGYTF	TGTGCCAGCAGCCCCACAGGAGCCAACTATGGCTACACCTTC
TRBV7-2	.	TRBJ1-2	CASSYISPNYGYTF	TGTGCCAGCAGCTACATCTCGCCAAACTATGGCTACACCTTC
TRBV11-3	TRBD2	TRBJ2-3	CASSPTLGGTMNTQYF	TGTGCCAGCAGCCCAACCCTGGGGGGGACTATGAATACGCAGTATTTT
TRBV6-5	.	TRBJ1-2	CASSYRDPPEGYGYTF	TGTGCCAGCAGTTACCGGGACCCCCCGGAGGGCTATGGCTACACCTTC
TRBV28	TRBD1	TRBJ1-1	CASSQGGYTEAFF	TGTGCCAGCTCCCAGGGGGGATACACTGAAGCTTTCTTT
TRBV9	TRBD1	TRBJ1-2	CASSPDRGYGYTF	TGTGCCAGCAGCCCAGACAGGGGCTATGGCTACACCTTC
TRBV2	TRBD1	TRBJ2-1	CASRGWAGGYNEQFF	TGTGCCAGCAGGGGCTGGGCAGGGGGCTACAATGAGCAGTTCTTC
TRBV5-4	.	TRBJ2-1	CASSVGTPSYNEQFF	TGTGCCAGCAGCGTCGGGACACCCTCCTACAATGAGCAGTTCTTC
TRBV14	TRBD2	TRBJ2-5	CASSPPGREETQYF	TGTGCCAGCAGCCCCCCAGGGCGGGAGGAGACCCAGTACTTC